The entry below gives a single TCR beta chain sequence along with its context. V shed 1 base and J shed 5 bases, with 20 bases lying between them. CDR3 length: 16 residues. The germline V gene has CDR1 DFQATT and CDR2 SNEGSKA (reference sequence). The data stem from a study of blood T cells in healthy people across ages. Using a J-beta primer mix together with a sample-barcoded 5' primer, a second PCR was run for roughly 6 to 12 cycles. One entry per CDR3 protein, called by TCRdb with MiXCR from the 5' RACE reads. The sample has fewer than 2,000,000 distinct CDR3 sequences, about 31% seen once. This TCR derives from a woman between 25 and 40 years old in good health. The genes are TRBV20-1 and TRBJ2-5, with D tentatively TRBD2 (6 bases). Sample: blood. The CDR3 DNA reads TGCAGTGCTAGAGGAGGGGTAGCGTGGGAGGTGGAGACCCAGTACTTC. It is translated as CSARGGVAWEVETQYF.